These 14 T cell receptor beta chains share one sample of origin, sequenced in a study of T cell responses to AZD1222 COVID-19 vaccine. The table came from immunoSEQ multiplex PCR; TCRdb's copy has only in-frame clones and leaves some out. The table shows 85,000 to 120,000 clones, with 84% occurring only once. This specimen consisted of peripheral blood, obtained on day 0 of AZD1222 vaccination. The receptors stem from an adult in good health.

The V gene is TRBV19, the J gene TRBJ1-2; 12 bases align to TRBD1. The V and J ends lost 6 bases and 8 bases, in that order; junction bases with no gene match: 7. This CDR3 comprises 14 residues. CDR1 and CDR2 from the germline V gene are LNHDA and SQIVND (reference sequence). CDR3 DNA sequence: TGTGCCAGTAGCCCGGGACAGGGGGCCTGGGGCTACACCTTC. Protein: CASSPGQGAWGYTF.

The CDR3 region has the DNA TGTGCCACCCAGCCAGGAGCGGGAGGGTCAGGTACGCAGTATTTT. Translation: CATQPGAGGSGTQYF. This chain links TRBV7-2 with TRBJ2-3; 10 bases agree with TRBD2. Germline CDR1 and CDR2: SGHTA and FQGNSA. The CDR3 length is 15 residues. After removal of 10 bases from V and 8 bases from J, the junction contained 15 bases not matched to a gene.

CDR3 protein: CASSLPGSEFNYGYTF. CDR3 in DNA: TGTGCCAGCAGCTTGCCAGGGAGTGAGTTTAACTATGGCTACACCTTC. The V call is TRBV5-4, the J call TRBJ1-2; a weak D match, TRBD1 (5 bases). The CDR3 length is 16 residues. Trimming removed 1 base from V and 1 base from J, with 14 bases in between. Germline CDR1 and CDR2: SGHNT and YYREEE (reference sequence).

This clone came up a few times. The chain is built from TRBV7-2 and TRBJ1-1; TRBD1 agrees at 8 bases. Germline values: CDR1 SGHTA, CDR2 FQGNSA. With V trimmed by 6 bases and J by 5 bases, 8 bases remained unmatched. The CDR3 covers 14 residues. In DNA, the CDR3 is TGTGCCAGCAGGCAAGATTACAGGGGGACTGAAGCTTTCTTT. Residues: CASRQDYRGTEAFF.

The chain carries TRBV3-1 (or the pseudogene TRBV3-2) and TRBJ1-5; weak D call: TRBD1 (6 bases). This CDR3 spans 14 amino acids. V dropped 1 base and J dropped 6 bases, with 10 bases sitting between them. The V gene's germline CDR1 is LGHDT and CDR2 YNNKEL (reference sequence). The CDR3 spells CASSQGTVGQPQHF. The CDR3 DNA is TGTGCCAGCAGCCAAGGGACAGTGGGTCAGCCCCAGCATTTT.

This chain joins TRBV5-1 and TRBJ2-5, with D perhaps TRBD2 (5 bases). This CDR3 has 11 residues. CDR1 SGHRS and CDR2 YFSETQ come from the germline V gene. Trimming took off 7 bases at V and 5 bases at J, with 9 bases between the two ends. The CDR3 coding sequence is TGCGCCAGCCTTTCGGGGGAGACCCAGTACTTC. Protein product: CASLSGETQYF.

This sequence joins TRBV6-8 and TRBJ2-3; D is undetermined. In germline, CDR1 is MNHGY, CDR2 SAAAGT. The CDR3 is 17 residues long. V was clipped by 2 bases and J by 0 bases, with 15 bases between them. CDR3 sequence: CASSYPSCGESTDTQYF. CDR3 DNA: TGTGCCAGCAGTTACCCCAGCTGCGGAGAGAGCACAGATACGCAGTATTTT.

Relative to its sample, this clone is medium-sized (0.01 to 0.1%). CDR3 amino acids: CASSVEMWVNTGELFF. Here the CDR3 DNA reads TGTGCCAGCAGCGTAGAGATGTGGGTGAACACCGGGGAGCTGTTTTTT. This chain joins TRBV9 and TRBJ2-2; D unclear. The CDR3 extends over 16 amino acids. Germline loops: CDR1 SGDLS, CDR2 YYNGEE. The V and J ends lost 0 bases and 1 base respectively, with 10 bases between them.

The rearrangement links TRBV5-8 to TRBJ1-1; the D is unclear. The germline V gene encodes CDR1 SGHTS and CDR2 YDEGEE. Trimming shortened V by 7 bases and J by 6 bases, and 10 bases separated the two germline ends. This CDR3 has 11 amino acids. The CDR3, as DNA: TGTGCCAGCTCTTATATAGCTGAAGCTTTCTTT. Its translation is CASSYIAEAFF.

V and J are TRBV19 and TRBJ1-5; D perhaps matches TRBD1 (5 bases). The CDR3 has 15 amino acids. Germline-derived CDR1 and CDR2 are LNHDA and SQIVND (reference sequence). V lost 6 bases, J lost 0 bases, and 12 bases lay in between. This chain's CDR3 is CASRDSGNSNQPQHF. DNA for the CDR3: TGTGCCAGTAGAGACAGTGGGAATAGCAATCAGCCCCAGCATTTT.

The rearrangement links TRBV14 to TRBJ2-2, with TRBD2 matching 9 bases. J gave up 8 bases and V 4 bases, and 8 bases lay outside the gene matches. Germline-derived CDR1 and CDR2 are SGHDN and FVKESK. CDR3 length: 15 residues. CDR3 in amino acids: CASSPSYLAGGELFF. The CDR3 DNA sequence: TGTGCCAGCAGCCCCTCGTACCTAGCGGGGGGGGAGCTGTTTTTT.

The chain joins TRBV27 to TRBJ2-1; TRBD2 matches at 12 bases. The junction had 10 bases not matched to a gene; V was cut back by 5 bases and J by 5 bases. Germline values: CDR1 MNHEY, CDR2 SMNVEV (reference sequence). The CDR3 totals 17 residues. DNA for the CDR3: TGTGCCAGCAGTCCAGAGACTAGCGGGGGTCCTAACAATGAGCAGTTCTTC. Protein product: CASSPETSGGPNNEQFF.

The CDR3 is CASSLATGADYGYTF. CDR3 bases: TGTGCCAGCAGCTTAGCGACAGGGGCAGACTATGGCTACACCTTC. This sequence joins TRBV7-2 and TRBJ1-2, with 8 bases lining up with TRBD1. J was trimmed by 3 bases and V by 0 bases; bases with no gene match: 3. This CDR3 contains 15 residues. Germline V lookup: CDR1 SGHTA, CDR2 FQGNSA.

As DNA, the CDR3 is TGTGCCAGTAGTAATGGGGACGCAGAGACCCAGTACTTC. This gives the protein CASSNGDAETQYF. The rearrangement links TRBV19 to TRBJ2-5, with D possibly called TRBD1 or TRBD2 (5 bases each). This CDR3 is built from 13 residues. Trimming removed 4 bases at V and 4 bases at J, with 10 bases between. Germline V gene sequence: CDR1 LNHDA, CDR2 SQIVND (reference sequence). Full variable domain (remainder filled in from reference TRBV19 and TRBJ2-5): DGGITQSPKYLFRKEGQNVTLSCEQNLNHDAMYWYRQDPGQGLRLIYYSQIVNDFQKGDIAEGYSVSREKKESFPLTVTSAQKNPTAFYLCASSNGDAETQYFGPGTRLLVL.